This T cell receptor (beta chain) was recovered during a study of T cell clonotyping in hematopoietic cell transplantation. Study-wide results and limits: Recipient TCR diversity dropped after transplant; expanded clonotypes rose from day 30 to 180. At the given depth, recipient repertoires were over 95% de novo clonotypes.

Described time point: recipient sample about 28 days before transplant, after cytoreduction. Blood collection times were about day -28 and days 30, 100, 180 posttransplant. Only in-frame clones appear in the TCRdb table, and some are missing; sequencing was by immunoSEQ multiplex PCR. The sample shows tens of thousands of clones, about 96% of them seen only once. Concerning this clone itself: Antigen specificity is unknown.

This CDR3 has 13 amino acids. Germline V gives CDR1 SNHLY, CDR2 FYNNEI. V lost 7 bases, J lost 7 bases, and 5 bases stayed unmatched. This sequence originates from a woman aged 45-65 years with acute myeloid leukemia. Some clones in this sample may be carry-over from other donors' samples. The starting material was peripheral blood mononuclear cells, obtained before stem cell transplant. The V and J genes are TRBV2 and TRBJ1-5, with TRBD1 matching 9 bases. The CDR3 loop reads CASKWTGDQPQHF. The DNA for the CDR3 is TGTGCCAGCAAATGGACAGGGGACCAGCCCCAGCATTTT.